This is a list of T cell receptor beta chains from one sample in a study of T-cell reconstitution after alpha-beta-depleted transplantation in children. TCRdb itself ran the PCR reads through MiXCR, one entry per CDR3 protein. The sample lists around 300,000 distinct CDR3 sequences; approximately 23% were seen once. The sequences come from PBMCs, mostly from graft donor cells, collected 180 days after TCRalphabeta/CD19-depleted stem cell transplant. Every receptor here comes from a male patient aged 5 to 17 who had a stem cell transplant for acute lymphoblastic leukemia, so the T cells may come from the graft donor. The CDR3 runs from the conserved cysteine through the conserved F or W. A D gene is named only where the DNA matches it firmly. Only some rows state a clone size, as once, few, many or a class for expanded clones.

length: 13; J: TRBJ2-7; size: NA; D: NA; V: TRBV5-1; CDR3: CASSFRQAYEQYF; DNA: TGCGCCAGCAGCTTCAGACAGGCCTACGAGCAGTACTTC
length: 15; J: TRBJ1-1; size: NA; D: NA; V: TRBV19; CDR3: CASSIDQEELTEAFF; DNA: TGTGCCAGTAGTATAGATCAAGAGGAGTTGACTGAAGCTTTCTTT
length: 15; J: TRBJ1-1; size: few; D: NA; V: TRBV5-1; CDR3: CASSLGTLRGSEAFF; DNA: TGCGCCAGCAGCCTGGGGACTCTCAGGGGCTCTGAAGCTTTCTTT
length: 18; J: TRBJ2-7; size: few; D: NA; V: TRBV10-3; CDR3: CAISESTGPRYSSYEQYF; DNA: TGTGCCATCAGTGAGTCGACGGGACCCAGGTACAGTTCCTACGAGCAGTACTTC
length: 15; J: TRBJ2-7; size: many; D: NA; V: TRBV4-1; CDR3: CASSQTVGRDKEQYF; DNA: TGCGCCAGCAGCCAAACCGTGGGCCGGGACAAAGAGCAGTACTTC
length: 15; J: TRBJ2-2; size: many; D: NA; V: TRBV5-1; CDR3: CASSPGTPNTGELFF; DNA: TGCGCCAGCAGCCCCGGGACTCCAAACACCGGGGAGCTGTTTTTT
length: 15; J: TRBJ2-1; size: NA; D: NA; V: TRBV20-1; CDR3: CSAKAGASSYNEQFF; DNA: TGCAGTGCTAAGGCGGGGGCGAGCTCCTACAATGAGCAGTTCTTC
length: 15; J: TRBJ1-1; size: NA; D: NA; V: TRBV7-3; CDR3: CASSLAGPVNTEAFF; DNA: TGTGCCAGCAGCTTAGCGGGGCCAGTTAACACTGAAGCTTTCTTT
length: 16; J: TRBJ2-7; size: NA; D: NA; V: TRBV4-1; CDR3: CASSQAPDINIYEQYF; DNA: TGCGCCAGCAGCCAAGCTCCTGACATTAATATCTACGAGCAGTACTTC
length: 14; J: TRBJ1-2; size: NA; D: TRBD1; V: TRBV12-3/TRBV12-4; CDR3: CASSLAGTGYGYTF; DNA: TGTGCCAGCAGTTTAGCCGGGACAGGCTATGGCTACACCTTC
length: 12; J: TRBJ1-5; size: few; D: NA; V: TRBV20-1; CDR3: CSASRPGAPQHF; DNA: TGCAGTGCTTCTAGACCGGGGGCACCCCAGCATTTT
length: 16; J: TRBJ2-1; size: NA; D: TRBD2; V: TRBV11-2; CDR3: CASSSGTSGGYNEQFF; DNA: TGTGCCAGCAGCTCCGGGACTAGCGGGGGTTACAATGAGCAGTTCTTC
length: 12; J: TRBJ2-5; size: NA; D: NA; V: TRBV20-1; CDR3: CSARTDQETQYF; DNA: TGCAGTGCTCGGACGGACCAAGAGACCCAGTACTTC
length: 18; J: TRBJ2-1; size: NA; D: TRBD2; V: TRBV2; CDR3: CASSEALRDYLGHNEQFF; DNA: TGTGCCAGCAGTGAAGCGCTTCGGGACTACCTAGGCCACAATGAGCAGTTCTTC
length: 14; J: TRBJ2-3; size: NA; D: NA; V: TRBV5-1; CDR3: CASSLPGRGNTQYF; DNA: TGCGCCAGCAGCTTGCCAGGGAGAGGAAATACGCAGTATTTT
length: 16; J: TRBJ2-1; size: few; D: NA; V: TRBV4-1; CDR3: CASSPTDRFSYNEQFF; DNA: TGCGCCAGCAGCCCAACTGACAGATTCTCCTACAATGAGCAGTTCTTC
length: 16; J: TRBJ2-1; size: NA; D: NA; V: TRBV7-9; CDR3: CASSPIRGRGCNEQFF; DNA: TGTGCCAGCAGCCCTATTCGGGGGCGAGGCTGCAATGAGCAGTTCTTC
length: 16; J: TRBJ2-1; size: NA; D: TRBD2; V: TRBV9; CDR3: CASSAGGGLAQNEQFF; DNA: TGTGCCAGCAGCGCCGGAGGGGGACTAGCACAGAATGAGCAGTTCTTC
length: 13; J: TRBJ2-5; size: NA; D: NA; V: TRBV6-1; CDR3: CASSEDRVETQYF; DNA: TGTGCCAGCAGTGAAGACAGGGTAGAGACCCAGTACTTC
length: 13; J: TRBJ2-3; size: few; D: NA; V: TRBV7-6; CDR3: CASSLLERGTQYF; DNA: TGTGCCAGCAGCTTATTAGAACGGGGTACGCAGTATTTT
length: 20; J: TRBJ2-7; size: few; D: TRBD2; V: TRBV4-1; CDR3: CASSPRRQGLAGGSSYEQYF; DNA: TGCGCCAGCAGCCCTAGAAGACAGGGACTAGCGGGAGGGTCCTCCTACGAGCAGTACTTC
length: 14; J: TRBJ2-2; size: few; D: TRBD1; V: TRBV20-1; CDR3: CSAWDRMNTGELFF; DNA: TGCAGTGCCTGGGACAGGATGAACACCGGGGAGCTGTTTTTT
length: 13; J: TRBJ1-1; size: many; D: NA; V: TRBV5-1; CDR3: CASSLATYTEAFF; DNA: TGCGCCAGCAGCTTGGCCACCTACACTGAAGCTTTCTTT
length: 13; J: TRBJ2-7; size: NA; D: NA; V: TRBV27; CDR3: CASSQRPTRIACF; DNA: TGTGCCAGCAGCCAGAGACCGACTCGCATCGCCTGTTTC
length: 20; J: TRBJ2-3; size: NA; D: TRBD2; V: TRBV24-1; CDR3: CATSGGPGTGKELAGVTQYF; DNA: TGTGCCACCAGTGGAGGGCCCGGGACAGGGAAAGAACTAGCGGGAGTCACGCAGTATTTT
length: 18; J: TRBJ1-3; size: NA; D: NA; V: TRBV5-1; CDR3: CASSFKGLRSTSGNTIYF; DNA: TGCGCCAGCAGCTTCAAAGGACTTCGCTCGACCTCTGGAAACACCATATATTTT
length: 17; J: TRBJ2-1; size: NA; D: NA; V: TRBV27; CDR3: CASSLSTSGPSYNEQFF; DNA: TGTGCCAGCAGTTTATCGACGAGCGGCCCCTCCTACAATGAGCAGTTCTTC
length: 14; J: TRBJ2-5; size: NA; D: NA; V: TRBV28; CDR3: CASSDPHRLETQYF; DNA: TGTGCCAGCAGTGATCCTCACAGGCTAGAGACCCAGTACTTC
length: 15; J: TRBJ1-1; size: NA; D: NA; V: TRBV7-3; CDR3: CASSLGGFMNTEAFF; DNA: TGTGCCAGCAGCTTAGGGGGTTTCATGAACACTGAAGCTTTCTTT
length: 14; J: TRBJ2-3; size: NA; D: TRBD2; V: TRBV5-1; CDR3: CASSSVGGADTQYF; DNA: TGCGCCAGCAGCTCGGTGGGGGGGGCAGATACGCAGTATTTT
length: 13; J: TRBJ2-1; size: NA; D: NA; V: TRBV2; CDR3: CASSSESYNEQFF; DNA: TGTGCCAGCAGCTCGGAATCTTACAATGAGCAGTTCTTC
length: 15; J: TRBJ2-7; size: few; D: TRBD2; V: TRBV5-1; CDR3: CASSATSGKDYEQYF; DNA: TGCGCCAGCAGCGCCACTAGCGGGAAGGATTACGAGCAGTACTTC
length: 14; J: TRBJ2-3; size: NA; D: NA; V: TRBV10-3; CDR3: CVTLPVFSTDTQYF; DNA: TGTGTCACACTACCTGTATTTTCCACAGATACGCAGTATTTT
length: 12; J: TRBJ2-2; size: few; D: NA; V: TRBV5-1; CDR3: CASSRDTGELFF; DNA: TGCGCCAGCAGTCGGGACACCGGGGAGCTGTTTTTT
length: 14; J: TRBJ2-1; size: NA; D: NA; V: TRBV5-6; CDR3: CASSSDYSYNEQFF; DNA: TGTGCCAGCAGCTCGGACTACTCCTACAATGAGCAGTTCTTC
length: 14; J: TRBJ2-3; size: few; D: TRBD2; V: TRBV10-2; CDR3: CASTLAGPTDTQYF; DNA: TGCGCCAGCACACTAGCGGGGCCCACAGATACGCAGTATTTT
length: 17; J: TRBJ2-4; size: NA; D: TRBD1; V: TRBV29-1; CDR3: CSAETGTGKEAKNIQYF; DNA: TGCAGCGCTGAAACTGGGACAGGAAAAGAAGCCAAAAACATTCAGTACTTC
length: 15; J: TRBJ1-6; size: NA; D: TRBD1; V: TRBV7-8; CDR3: CASSPRDRANSPLHF; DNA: TGTGCCAGCAGCCCTCGGGACAGGGCAAATTCACCCCTCCACTTT
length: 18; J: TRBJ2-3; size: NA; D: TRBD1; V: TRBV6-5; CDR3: CASSYMGTGVSLTDTQYF; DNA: TGTGCCAGCAGTTACATGGGGACAGGGGTCTCTCTCACAGATACGCAGTATTTT
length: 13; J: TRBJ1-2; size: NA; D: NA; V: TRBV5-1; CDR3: CASSPRDVYGYTF; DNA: TGCGCCAGCAGCCCGAGGGACGTCTATGGCTACACCTTC
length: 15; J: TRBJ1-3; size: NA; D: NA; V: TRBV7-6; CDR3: CASSLALGTSVTIYF; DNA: TGTGCCAGCAGCTTAGCACTGGGTACCAGCGTCACCATATATTTT
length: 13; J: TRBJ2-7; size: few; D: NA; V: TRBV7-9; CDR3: CASSLLLRVGLYF; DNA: TGTGCCAGCAGCTTATTGCTAAGGGTTGGTCTGTACTTC
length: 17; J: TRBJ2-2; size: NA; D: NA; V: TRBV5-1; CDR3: CASSVFYREPPTGELFF; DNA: TGCGCCAGCAGCGTCTTCTACAGGGAGCCTCCTACCGGGGAGCTGTTTTTT
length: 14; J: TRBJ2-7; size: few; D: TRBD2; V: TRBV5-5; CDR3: CASTLWEGRYEQYF; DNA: TGTGCCAGCACCCTATGGGAGGGGCGTTACGAGCAGTACTTC
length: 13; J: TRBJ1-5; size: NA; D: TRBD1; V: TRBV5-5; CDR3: CDSSWTGNQPQHF; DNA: TGTGACAGCAGCTGGACAGGGAATCAGCCCCAGCATTTT
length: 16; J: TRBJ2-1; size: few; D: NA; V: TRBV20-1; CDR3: CSARDRGRTFYNEQFF; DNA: TGCAGTGCTAGAGATCGAGGGAGGACATTCTACAATGAGCAGTTCTTC
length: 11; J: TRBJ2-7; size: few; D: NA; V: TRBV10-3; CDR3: CAIGRGDEQYF; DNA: TGTGCCATCGGGAGGGGGGACGAGCAGTACTTC
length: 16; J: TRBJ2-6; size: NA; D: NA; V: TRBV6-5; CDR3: CASSYTLRSGANVLTF; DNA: TGTGCCAGCAGTTACACACTTCGCTCTGGGGCCAACGTCCTGACTTTC
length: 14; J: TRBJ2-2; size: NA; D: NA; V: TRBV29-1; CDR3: CSVEDLRGTGELFF; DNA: TGCAGCGTTGAAGATCTTCGGGGCACCGGGGAGCTGTTTTTT
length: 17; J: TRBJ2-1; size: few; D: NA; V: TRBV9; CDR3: CASSDTPGRGSYNEQFF; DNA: TGTGCCAGCAGCGATACCCCCGGCAGGGGCTCCTACAATGAGCAGTTCTTC
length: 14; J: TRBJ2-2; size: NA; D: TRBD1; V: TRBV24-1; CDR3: CAARTGANTGELFF; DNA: TGTGCCGCCCGGACAGGGGCGAACACCGGGGAGCTGTTTTTT
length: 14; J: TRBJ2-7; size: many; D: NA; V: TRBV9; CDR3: CASSVAGGPYEQYF; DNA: TGTGCCAGCAGCGTAGCGGGGGGCCCTTACGAGCAGTACTTC
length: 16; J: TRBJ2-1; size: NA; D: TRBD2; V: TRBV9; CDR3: CASSAKIAGGYNEQFF; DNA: TGTGCCAGCAGCGCCAAAATAGCGGGAGGATACAATGAGCAGTTCTTC
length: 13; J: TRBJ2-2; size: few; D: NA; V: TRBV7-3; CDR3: CASSLISTGELFF; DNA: TGTGCCAGCAGCTTAATAAGTACCGGGGAGCTGTTTTTT